This record covers a single T cell receptor (beta chain). Its antigen remains unknown. This sample includes further DNA sequences coding for the same CDR3. Clones were sequenced by immunoSEQ multiplex PCR, and TCRdb holds only the in-frame ones, with some missing. The sample holds about 150,000 clones; about 90% are singletons and the top ten take roughly 3.3%. This sample was included in a study of T cell responses to AZD1222 COVID-19 vaccine. Study-wide findings and caveats: The peak T cell response came first, and repertoires were sampled only after it. Unmutated regions of variants are reportedly targeted by nearly half of spike-specific TCRs.

CDR1 and CDR2 (germline): SGDLS, YYNGEE. The ends were cut back, 0 bases at V and 0 bases at J, with 3 bases in the middle. This CDR3 has 13 residues. Second-dose intervals near 4 or 12 weeks were combined. The sample in question was peripheral blood, obtained 28 days after the second AZD1222 dose. The chain has TRBV9 and TRBJ1-1; D gene unclear. This TCR was sampled from an adult who received the AZD1222 COVID-19 vaccine. CDR3 amino acids: CASSVAVNTEAFF. DNA for the CDR3: TGTGCCAGCAGCGTAGCGGTGAACACTGAAGCTTTCTTT. The full variable domain, completed using reference TRBV9 and TRBJ1-1, is DSGVTQTPKHLITATGQRVTLRCSPRSGDLSVYWYQQSLDQGLQFLIQYYNGEERAKGNILERFSAQQFPDLHSELNLSSLELGDSALYFCASSVAVNTEAFFGQGTRLTVV.